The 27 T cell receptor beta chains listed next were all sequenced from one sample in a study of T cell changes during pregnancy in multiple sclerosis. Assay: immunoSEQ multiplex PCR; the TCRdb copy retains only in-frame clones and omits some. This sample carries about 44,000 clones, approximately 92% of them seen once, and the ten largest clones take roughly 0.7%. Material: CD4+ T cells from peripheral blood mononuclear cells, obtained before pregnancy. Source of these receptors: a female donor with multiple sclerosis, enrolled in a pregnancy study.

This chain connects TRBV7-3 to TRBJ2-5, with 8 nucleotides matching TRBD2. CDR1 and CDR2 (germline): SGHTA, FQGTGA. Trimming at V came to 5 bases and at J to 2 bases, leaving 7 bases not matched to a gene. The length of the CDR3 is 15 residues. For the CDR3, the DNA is TGTGCCAGCAGCGCGGGGGGCCGGTTTCAAGAGACCCAGTACTTC. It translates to CASSAGGRFQETQYF. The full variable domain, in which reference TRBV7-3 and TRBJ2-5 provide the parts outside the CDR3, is GAGVSQTPSNKVTEKGKYVELRCDPISGHTALYWYRQSLGQGPEFLIYFQGTGAADDSGLPNDRFFAVRPEGSVSTLKIQRTERGDSAVYLCASSAGGRFQETQYFGPGTRLLVL.

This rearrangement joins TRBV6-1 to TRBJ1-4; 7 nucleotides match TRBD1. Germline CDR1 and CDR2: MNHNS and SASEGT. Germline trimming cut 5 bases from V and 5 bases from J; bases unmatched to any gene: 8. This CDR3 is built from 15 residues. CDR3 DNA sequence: TGTGCCAGCAGTAGAGGACAGGCCCTAAATGAAAAACTGTTTTTT. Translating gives CASSRGQALNEKLFF.

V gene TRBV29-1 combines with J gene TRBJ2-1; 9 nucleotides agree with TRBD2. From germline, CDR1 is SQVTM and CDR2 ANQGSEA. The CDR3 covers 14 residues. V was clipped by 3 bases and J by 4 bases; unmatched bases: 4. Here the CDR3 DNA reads TGCAGCGTTGATAAAGCGGGGGGTTACAATGAGCAGTTCTTC. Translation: CSVDKAGGYNEQFF.

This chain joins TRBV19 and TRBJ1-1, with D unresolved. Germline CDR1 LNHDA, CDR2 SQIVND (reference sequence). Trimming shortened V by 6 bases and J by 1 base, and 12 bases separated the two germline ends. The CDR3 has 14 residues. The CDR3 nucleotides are TGTGCCAGTAGGCGGGATGGGGAGAACACTGAAGCTTTCTTT. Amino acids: CASRRDGENTEAFF. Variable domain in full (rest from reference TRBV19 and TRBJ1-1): DGGITQSPKYLFRKEGQNVTLSCEQNLNHDAMYWYRQDPGQGLRLIYYSQIVNDFQKGDIAEGYSVSREKKESFPLTVTSAQKNPTAFYLCASRRDGENTEAFFGQGTRLTVV.

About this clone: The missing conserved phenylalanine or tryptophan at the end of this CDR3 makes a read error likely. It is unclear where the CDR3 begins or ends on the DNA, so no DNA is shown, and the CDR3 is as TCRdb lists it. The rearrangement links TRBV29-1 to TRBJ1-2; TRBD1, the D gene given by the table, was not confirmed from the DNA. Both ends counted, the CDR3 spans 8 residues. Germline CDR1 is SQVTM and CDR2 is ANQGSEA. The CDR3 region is CSVGDRFL.

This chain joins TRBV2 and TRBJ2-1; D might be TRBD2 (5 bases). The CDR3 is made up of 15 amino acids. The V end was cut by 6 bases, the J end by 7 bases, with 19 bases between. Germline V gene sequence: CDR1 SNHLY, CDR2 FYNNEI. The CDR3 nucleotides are TGTGCCAGCAGGCCTCTAGCTTCAGCCTCGAATGAGCAGTTCTTC. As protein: CASRPLASASNEQFF.

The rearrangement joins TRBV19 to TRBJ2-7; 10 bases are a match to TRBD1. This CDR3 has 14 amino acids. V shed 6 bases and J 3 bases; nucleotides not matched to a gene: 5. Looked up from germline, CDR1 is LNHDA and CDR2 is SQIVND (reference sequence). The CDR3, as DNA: TGTGCCAGTAGCCGGGACAGGGGAGGCTACGAGCAGTACTTC. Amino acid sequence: CASSRDRGGYEQYF.

The CDR3 bases are TGTGCCAGCAGTTACTCCTTCCCGGTAAACACTGAAGCTTTCTTT. Translated: CASSYSFPVNTEAFF. The chain links TRBV6-5 to TRBJ1-1; D is uncertain. The CDR3 runs 15 residues. Germline loops: CDR1 MNHEY, CDR2 SVGAGI. V shed 0 bases and J shed 2 bases, with 10 bases lying between them.

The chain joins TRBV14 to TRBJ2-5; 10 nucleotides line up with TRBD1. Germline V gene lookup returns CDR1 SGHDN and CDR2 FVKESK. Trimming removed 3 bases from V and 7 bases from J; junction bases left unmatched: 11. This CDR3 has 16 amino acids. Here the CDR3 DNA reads TGTGCCAGCAGCCATCCCGGACAGGGGGATTGGGGGACCCAGTACTTC. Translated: CASSHPGQGDWGTQYF.

CDR3 in DNA: TGTGCCAGCAGCCCGAACCGGGGGGCCGGTTCTTTCACCGGGGAGCTGTTTTTT. Encoded protein: CASSPNRGAGSFTGELFF. V is TRBV7-6 and J is TRBJ2-2, with D perhaps matching TRBD2 (7 bases). CDR3 size: 18 residues. V was pared by 5 bases and J by 4 bases, with 23 bases between. CDR1 SGHVS and CDR2 FNYEAQ come from the germline V gene.

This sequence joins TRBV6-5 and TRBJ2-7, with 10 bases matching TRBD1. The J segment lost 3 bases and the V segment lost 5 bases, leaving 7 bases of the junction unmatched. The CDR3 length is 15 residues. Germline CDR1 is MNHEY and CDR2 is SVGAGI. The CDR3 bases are TGTGCCAGCAGTCCCCGACAGGGGGCGGGCTACGAGCAGTACTTC. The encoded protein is CASSPRQGAGYEQYF.

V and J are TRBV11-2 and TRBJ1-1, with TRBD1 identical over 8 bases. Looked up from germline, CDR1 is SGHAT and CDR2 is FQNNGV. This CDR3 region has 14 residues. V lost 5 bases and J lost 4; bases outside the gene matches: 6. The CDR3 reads CASSARTGTTEAFF. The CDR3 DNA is TGTGCCAGCAGCGCCCGGACAGGGACCACTGAAGCTTTCTTT.

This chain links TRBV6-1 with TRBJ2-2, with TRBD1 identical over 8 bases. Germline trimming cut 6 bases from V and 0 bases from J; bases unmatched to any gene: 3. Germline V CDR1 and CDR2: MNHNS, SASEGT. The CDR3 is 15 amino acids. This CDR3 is CASRPTGANTGELFF. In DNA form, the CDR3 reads TGTGCCAGCAGACCGACAGGGGCGAACACCGGGGAGCTGTTTTTT.

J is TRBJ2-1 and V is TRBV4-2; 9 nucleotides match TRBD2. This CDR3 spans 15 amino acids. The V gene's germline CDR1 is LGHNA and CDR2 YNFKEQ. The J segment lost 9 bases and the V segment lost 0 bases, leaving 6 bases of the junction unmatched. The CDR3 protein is CASSQDQLAGGEQFF. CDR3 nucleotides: TGTGCCAGCAGCCAAGATCAACTAGCGGGTGGTGAGCAGTTCTTC.

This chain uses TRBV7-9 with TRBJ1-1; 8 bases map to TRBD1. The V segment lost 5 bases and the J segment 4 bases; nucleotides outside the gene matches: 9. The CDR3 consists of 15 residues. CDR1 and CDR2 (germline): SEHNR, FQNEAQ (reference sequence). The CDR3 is CASSKHIQGGTEAFF. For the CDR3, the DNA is TGTGCCAGCAGCAAACATATACAGGGGGGCACTGAAGCTTTCTTT.

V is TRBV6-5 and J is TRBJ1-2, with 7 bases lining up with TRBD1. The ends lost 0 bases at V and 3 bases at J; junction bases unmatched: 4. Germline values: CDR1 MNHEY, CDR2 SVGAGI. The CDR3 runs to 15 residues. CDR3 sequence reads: CASSYSDQGDYGYTF. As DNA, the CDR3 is TGTGCCAGCAGTTACTCTGACCAGGGGGACTATGGCTACACCTTC.

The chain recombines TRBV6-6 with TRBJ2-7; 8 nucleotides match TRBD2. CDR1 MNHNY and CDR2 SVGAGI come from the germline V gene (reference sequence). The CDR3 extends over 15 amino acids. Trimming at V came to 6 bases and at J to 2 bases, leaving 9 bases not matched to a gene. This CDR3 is CASSYKGAGAYEQYF. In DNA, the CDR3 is TGTGCCAGCAGCTATAAGGGAGCGGGGGCCTACGAGCAGTACTTC.

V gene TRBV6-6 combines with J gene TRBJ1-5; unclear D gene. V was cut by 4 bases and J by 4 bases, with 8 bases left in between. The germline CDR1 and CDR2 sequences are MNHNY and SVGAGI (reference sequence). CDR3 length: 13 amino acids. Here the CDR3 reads CASSLTENQPQHF. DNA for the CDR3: TGTGCCAGCAGTTTAACGGAGAATCAGCCCCAGCATTTT.

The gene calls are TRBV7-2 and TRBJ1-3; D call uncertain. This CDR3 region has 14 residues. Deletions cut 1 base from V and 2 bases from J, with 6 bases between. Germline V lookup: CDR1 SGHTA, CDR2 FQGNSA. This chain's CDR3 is CASSLEPTGNTIYF. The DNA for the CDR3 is TGTGCCAGCAGCTTAGAGCCTACTGGAAACACCATATATTTT.

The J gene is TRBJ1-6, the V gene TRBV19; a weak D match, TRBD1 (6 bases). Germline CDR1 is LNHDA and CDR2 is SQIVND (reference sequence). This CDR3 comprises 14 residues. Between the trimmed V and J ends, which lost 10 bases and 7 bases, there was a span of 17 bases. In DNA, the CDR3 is TGTGCCACCGAGCGAGGGCAGGGGAATTCACCCCTCCACTTT. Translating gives CATERGQGNSPLHF. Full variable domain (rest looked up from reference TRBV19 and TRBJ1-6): DGGITQSPKYLFRKEGQNVTLSCEQNLNHDAMYWYRQDPGQGLRLIYYSQIVNDFQKGDIAEGYSVSREKKESFPLTVTSAQKNPTAFYLCATERGQGNSPLHFGNGTRLTVT.

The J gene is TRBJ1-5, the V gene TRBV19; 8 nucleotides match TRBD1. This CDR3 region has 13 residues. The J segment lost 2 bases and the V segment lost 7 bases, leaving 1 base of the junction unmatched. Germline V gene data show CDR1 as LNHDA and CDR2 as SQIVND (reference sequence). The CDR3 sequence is CASKDRGNQPQHF. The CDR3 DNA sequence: TGTGCCAGTAAGGACAGGGGCAATCAGCCCCAGCATTTT.

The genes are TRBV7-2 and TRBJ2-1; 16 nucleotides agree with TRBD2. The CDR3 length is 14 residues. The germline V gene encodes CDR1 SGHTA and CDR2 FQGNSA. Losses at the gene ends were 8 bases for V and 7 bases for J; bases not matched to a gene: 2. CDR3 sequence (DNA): TGTGCCAGCGGGACTAGCGGGGGGGCAAATGAGCAGTTCTTC. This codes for CASGTSGGANEQFF.

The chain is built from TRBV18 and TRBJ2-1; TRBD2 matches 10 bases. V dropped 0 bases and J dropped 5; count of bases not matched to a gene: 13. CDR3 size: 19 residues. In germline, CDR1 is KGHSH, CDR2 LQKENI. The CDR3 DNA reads TGTGCCAGCTCACCACCCCGGCAGCGGGGGGGCCCTCCGGACAATGAGCAGTTCTTC. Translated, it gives CASSPPRQRGGPPDNEQFF. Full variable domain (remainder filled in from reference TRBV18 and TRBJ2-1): NAGVMQNPRHLVRRRGQEARLRCSPMKGHSHVYWYRQLPEEGLKFMVYLQKENIIDESGMPKERFSAEFPKEGPSILRIQQVVRGDSAAYFCASSPPRQRGGPPDNEQFFGPGTRLTVL.

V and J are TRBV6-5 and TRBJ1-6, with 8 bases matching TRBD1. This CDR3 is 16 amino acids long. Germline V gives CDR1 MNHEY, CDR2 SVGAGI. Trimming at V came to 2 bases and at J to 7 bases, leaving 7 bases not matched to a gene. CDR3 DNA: TGTGCCAGCAGTTACGCTCAGGGGGCACAGAATTCACCCCTCCACTTT. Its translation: CASSYAQGAQNSPLHF.

CDR3 loop: CASSLVRGRETQYF. CDR3 bases: TGTGCCAGCAGCTTAGTACGGGGAAGAGAGACCCAGTACTTC. The rearrangement joins TRBV7-2 to TRBJ2-5; tentatively, D is TRBD2 (5 bases). The CDR3 covers 14 residues. CDR1 and CDR2 (germline): SGHTA, FQGNSA. V was clipped by 1 base and J by 4 bases, with 10 bases between them. Looking up the rest from reference TRBV7-2 and TRBJ2-5 gives the full variable domain: GAGVSQSPSNKVTEKGKDVELRCDPISGHTALYWYRQSLGQGLEFLIYFQGNSAPDKSGLPSDRFSAERTGGSVSTLTIQRTQQEDSAVYLCASSLVRGRETQYFGPGTRLLVL.

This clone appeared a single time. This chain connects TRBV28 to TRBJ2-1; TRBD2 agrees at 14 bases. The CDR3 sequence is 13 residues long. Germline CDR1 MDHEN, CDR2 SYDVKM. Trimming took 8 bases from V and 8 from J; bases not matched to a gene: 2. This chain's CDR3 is CASGTSGRDEQFF. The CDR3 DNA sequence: TGTGCCAGCGGGACTAGCGGGAGAGATGAGCAGTTCTTC.

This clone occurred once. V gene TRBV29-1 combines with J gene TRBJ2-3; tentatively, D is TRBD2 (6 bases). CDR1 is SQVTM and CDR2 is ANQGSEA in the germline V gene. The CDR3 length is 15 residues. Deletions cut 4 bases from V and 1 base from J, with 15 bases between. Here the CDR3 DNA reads TGCAGCGTTGCAGGACTGGCGGGACGCACAGATACGCAGTATTTT. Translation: CSVAGLAGRTDTQYF.